This TCR beta chain was obtained from a study of CD8+ T cells in alopecia areata. General observations from the study: Only one nonresponder was present, which leaves the link between baseline CD8+ expansion and response uncertain.

Treatment described: oral pan-JAK inhibitor, 5-10 mg twice daily. A remark on this clone: Its target is not known.

Germline CDR1 is SGHVS and CDR2 is FQNEAQ. Trimming took 1 base from V and 0 from J, leaving 7 bases between them. This CDR3 is 15 amino acids long. RNA was extracted and reverse transcribed into cDNA as the sequencing template. Clones were read by immunoSEQ multiplex PCR, and TCRdb kept only the in-frame ones, dropping some. This sample has some 120,000 clones, with 61% found just once. The sample in question was CD4+ T cells sorted from blood, obtained at week 4, from a patient treated with tofacitinib. The chain recombines TRBV7-8 with TRBJ2-1, with D hard to call. This sequence was found in a human donor with alopecia areata. For the CDR3, the DNA is TGTGCCAGCAGCTTAGGGGCAAGCTCCTACAATGAGCAGTTCTTC. Its translation: CASSLGASSYNEQFF. Variable domain in full (rest from reference TRBV7-8 and TRBJ2-1): GAGVSQSPRYKVAKRGQDVALRCDPISGHVSLFWYQQALGQGPEFLTYFQNEAQLDKSGLPSDRFFAERPEGSVSTLKIQRTQQEDSAVYLCASSLGASSYNEQFFGPGTRLTVL.